These T cell receptor beta chains were read from a single sample in a study of cytomegalovirus exposure and HLA in healthy donors. TCRdb's copy holds only in-frame clones and misses some; the assay was immunoSEQ multiplex PCR. The sample lists 150,000 to 160,000 clones, roughly 85% occurring once. The sample comprised PBMCs. The receptors were sampled from a woman younger than 30 in good health and CMV-seronegative. The CDR3 runs from the conserved cysteine through the conserved F or W.

v_call | cdr3_aa
TRBV27 | CASIQLSPYEQYF
TRBV28 | CASSSGGRGNIQYF
TRBV11-1 | CASRFRDRDKSPLHF
TRBV7-6 | CASSQTKTRQGAITDTQYF
TRBV6-5 | CASSYLREGLGEQFF
TRBV28 | CASTQGTGNTEAFF
TRBV30 | CAWRTGMSYEQYF
TRBV7-9 | CASSLGRVASGGRETQYF
TRBV28 | CASLSPWGGGFDGYTF
TRBV5-1 | CASSVEGLEETQYF
TRBV15 | CATRTDRAGETQYF
TRBV5-4 | CASSLDRTGYGYTF
TRBV7-9 | CASSTSSGKETQYF
TRBV30 | CAWSVPASGAKQYF
TRBV19 | CASVQGSFQPQHF
TRBV5-1 | CASSLAGATGELFF
TRBV7-3 | CASSLPGGPSGNTIYF
TRBV2 | CASKLLRSGNTEAFF
TRBV29-1 | CSVVSPGDGYTF
TRBV28 | CAPLDGILGYEQYF
TRBV4-3 | CASSQGPHLNTEAFF
TRBV30 | CAWRAGYGYTF
TRBV21-1 | CARHRGGETQYF
TRBV1 | CTSSQDPGRNEQFF
TRBV19 | CASKDPGQGTYEQYF
TRBV5-4 | CASSLGQATYEQYF
TRBV7-2 | CASSLSGGETQYF
TRBV11-2 | CASSFASSYEQYF
TRBV10-3 | CAISEGQGISYEQYF
TRBV5-1 | CASRPTFKYNEQFF
TRBV6-4 | CASSPVGVRMTGELFF
TRBV28 | CASSPRGGTVEAFF
TRBV28 | CASSRTHNEQFF
TRBV29-1 | CSVEDDRYGYTF
TRBV27 | CASSRDRGRTSYGYTF
TRBV18 | CASSPLQGWDEQFF
TRBV28 | CASSPPGQGTDTQYF
TRBV9 | CASSVTSSYNEQFF
TRBV7-3 | CASSPGTSGLRELFF
TRBV11-2 | CASKGQGVRGTEAFF
TRBV30 | CAWSVKEVGTGPAEAFF
TRBV2 | CASSYRDRGAGQPQHF
TRBV19 | CASSQSTPGVGDYGYTF
TRBV27 | CASRGGLGNQPQHF
TRBV11-2 | CASSLGVSGSSYEQYF
TRBV18 | CASSSRQGLSYEQYF
TRBV14 | CASNLEGLGEQYF